This T cell receptor (beta chain) was captured by sequencing in a study of T cell responses to AZD1222 COVID-19 vaccine. V shed 3 bases and J shed 5 bases, with 11 bases lying between them. This CDR3 has 15 amino acids. Germline V gene data show CDR1 as LGHDT and CDR2 as YNNKEL (reference sequence). Clones were read by immunoSEQ multiplex PCR, and TCRdb kept only the in-frame ones, dropping some. Counted here are under 70,000 clones, around 84% occurring once; the ten biggest clones make up roughly 20%. The sequencing here drew on peripheral blood, taken on day 0 of AZD1222 vaccination. The chain employs TRBV3-1 (or the pseudogene TRBV3-2) and TRBJ1-6; D is uncertain. The TCR sequence derives from an adult in good health. CDR3 nucleotide sequence: TGTGCCAGCAGCCAGCTGGCGGGCCATAATTCACCCCTCCACTTT. Encoded protein: CASSQLAGHNSPLHF.